This T cell receptor (beta chain) was recorded in a study of shared clonotypes between healthy human individuals. The data were produced by immunoSEQ multiplex PCR, yet TCRdb's version contains in-frame clones alone and is incomplete. The table has 760,000 or so clones, about 96% seen once. Terminally differentiated effector memory CD45RA+ cells were excluded from the naive CD8 cells, which were CD45RO-negative and positively selected for CCR7. The receptor comes from a man aged 25-45 years in good health. The sequenced sample was naive CD8+ T cells sorted from blood.

The CDR3 nucleotides read TGTGCCAGCAGCTTGTCCCAGAGAGGAGGGAAGGTAGCTAACTATGGCTACACCTTC. This gives the protein CASSLSQRGGKVANYGYTF. The chain is built from TRBV5-6 and TRBJ1-2; no clear D gene. Germline loops: CDR1 SGHDT, CDR2 YYEEEE. The CDR3 runs to 19 residues. The V end lost 1 base, the J end lost 0 bases, and 22 bases lay between the germline ends.